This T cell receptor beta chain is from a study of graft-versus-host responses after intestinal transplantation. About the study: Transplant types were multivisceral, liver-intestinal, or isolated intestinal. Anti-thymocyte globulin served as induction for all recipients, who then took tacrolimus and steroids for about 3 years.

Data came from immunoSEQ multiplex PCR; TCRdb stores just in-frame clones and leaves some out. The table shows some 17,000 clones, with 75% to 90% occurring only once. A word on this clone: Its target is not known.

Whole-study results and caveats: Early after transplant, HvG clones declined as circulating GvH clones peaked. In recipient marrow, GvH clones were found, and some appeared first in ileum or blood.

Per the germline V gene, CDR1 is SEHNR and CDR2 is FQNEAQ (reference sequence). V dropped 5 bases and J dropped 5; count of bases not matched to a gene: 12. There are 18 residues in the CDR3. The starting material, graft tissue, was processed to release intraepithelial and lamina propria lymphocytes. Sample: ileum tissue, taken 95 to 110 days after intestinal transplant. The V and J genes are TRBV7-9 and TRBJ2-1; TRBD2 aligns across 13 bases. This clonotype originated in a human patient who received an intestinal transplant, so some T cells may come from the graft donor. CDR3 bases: TGTGCCAGCAGCCCCGGACAGGTAGGACTAGCGGGAGACAATGAGCAGTTCTTC. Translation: CASSPGQVGLAGDNEQFF.